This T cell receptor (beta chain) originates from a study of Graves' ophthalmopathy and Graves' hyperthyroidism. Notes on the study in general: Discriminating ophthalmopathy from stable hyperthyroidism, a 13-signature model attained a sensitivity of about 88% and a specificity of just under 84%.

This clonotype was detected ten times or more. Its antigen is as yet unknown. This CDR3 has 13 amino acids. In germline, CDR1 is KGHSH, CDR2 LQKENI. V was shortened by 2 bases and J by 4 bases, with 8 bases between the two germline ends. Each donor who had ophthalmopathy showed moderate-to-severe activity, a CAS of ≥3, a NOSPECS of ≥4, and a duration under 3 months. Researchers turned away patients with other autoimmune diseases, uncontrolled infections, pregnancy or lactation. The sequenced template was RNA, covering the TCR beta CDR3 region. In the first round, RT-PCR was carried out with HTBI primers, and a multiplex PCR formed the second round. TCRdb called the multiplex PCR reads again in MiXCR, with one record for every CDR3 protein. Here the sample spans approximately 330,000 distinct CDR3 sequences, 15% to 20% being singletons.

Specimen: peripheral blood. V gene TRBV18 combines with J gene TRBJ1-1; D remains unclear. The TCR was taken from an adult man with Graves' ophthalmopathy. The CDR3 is CASSPDASTEAFF. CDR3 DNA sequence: TGTGCCAGCTCACCAGACGCGAGCACTGAAGCTTTCTTT.